Presented here are 13 T cell receptor beta chains from one specimen sequenced in a study of blood T cell repertoires in COVID-19 (dated by TCRdb to the early 2020s). Library preparation employed the immunoSEQ multiplex PCR assay. Not all clones reach the TCRdb copy of this immuneACCESS table, which keeps in-frame sequences only. Checked studies attribute under half of the gap to unresolved V genes and leave the rest unexplained. The sample has about 120,000 clones on record, about 85% of them singletons. Approximately 10% of the sample comes from the top ten. Material: peripheral blood. These receptors all stem from a man older than 75 with acute or convalescent COVID-19.

This chain connects TRBV4-2 to TRBJ2-1; 11 bases agree with TRBD2. Germline V CDR1 and CDR2: LGHNA, YNFKEQ. There are 17 residues in the CDR3. With 1 base clipped from V and 3 bases from J, the junction kept 5 bases outside the gene matches. The CDR3 reads CASSQGLAGSYYNEQFF. The CDR3 DNA reads as TGTGCCAGCAGCCAAGGACTAGCGGGATCCTACTACAATGAGCAGTTCTTC.

The gene calls are TRBV4-1 and TRBJ1-1; 7 bases agree with TRBD1. The CDR3 sequence is 12 residues long. The V segment lost 5 bases and the J segment 8 bases; nucleotides outside the gene matches: 5. Germline lookup yields CDR1 MGHRA and CDR2 YSYEKL. CDR3 sequence reads: CASSRPGGEAFF. The DNA of the CDR3 is TGCGCCAGCAGCAGACCAGGGGGGGAAGCTTTCTTT.

The chain recombines TRBV21-1 with TRBJ1-2; the D call TRBD1 from the table was never checked on the DNA. TRBV21-1 is reported as a pseudogene. This CDR3 comprises 16 residues. The DNA of the CDR3 is TGTGCCATCAGTTCCATTAGGACAGGGGAGGGTCGAGGCTACACCTTC. It yields the protein CAISSIRTGEGRGYTF.

The chain links TRBV5-6 to TRBJ2-1, with 9 positions matching TRBD2. CDR3 size: 15 residues. Germline V lookup: CDR1 SGHDT, CDR2 YYEEEE. J gave up 7 bases and V 3 bases, and 8 bases lay outside the gene matches. DNA of the CDR3: TGTGCCAGCAGCTGGGCCAGCGCGGGGGGGAATGAGCAGTTCTTC. It encodes CASSWASAGGNEQFF.

The chain combines TRBV7-8 with TRBJ2-1; TRBD2 agrees at 13 bases. The CDR3 contains 15 residues. Germline CDR1 reads SGHVS; CDR2 reads FQNEAQ. J was trimmed by 9 bases and V by 4 bases; bases with no gene match: 6. The CDR3 DNA reads as TGTGCCAGCAGCTCAGGACTAGCGGGAGTCGTTGAGCAGTTCTTC. Translating gives CASSSGLAGVVEQFF.

This clone came up a few times. CDR3 loop: CASSYSEVYNEQFF. The CDR3, as DNA: TGTGCCAGCAGTTACAGCGAGGTCTACAATGAGCAGTTCTTC. The chain uses TRBV6-6 and TRBJ2-1; no firm D call. This CDR3 is 14 amino acids long. Germline lookup yields CDR1 MNHNY and CDR2 SVGAGI (reference sequence). Trimming removed 2 bases from V and 3 bases from J, with 8 bases in between.

This clone was seen only once. The J gene is TRBJ2-2, the V gene TRBV28; 7 bases match TRBD1. CDR1 is MDHEN, CDR2 SYDVKM, per germline. With 7 bases clipped from V and 3 bases from J, the junction kept 8 bases outside the gene matches. The CDR3 loop spans 15 amino acids. For the CDR3, the DNA is TGTGCCAGCACCAGGGCAGACAGGGACACCGGGGAGCTGTTTTTT. Translated: CASTRADRDTGELFF. Filled out from reference TRBV28 and TRBJ2-2, the complete variable domain reads DVKVTQSSRYLVKRTGEKVFLECVQDMDHENMFWYRQDPGLGLRLIYFSYDVKMKEKGDIPEGYSVSREKKERFSLILESASTNQTSMYLCASTRADRDTGELFFGEGSRLTVL.

In this sample, this clone turned up a few times. The chain combines TRBV18 with TRBJ1-4, with 8 bases fitting TRBD1. The CDR3 contains 16 residues. The germline gives CDR1 KGHSH, CDR2 LQKENI. The ends lost 3 bases at V and 7 bases at J; junction bases unmatched: 10. The DNA for the CDR3 is TGTGCCAGCTCACCCGCGATGACAGGGGAAAGTGAAAAACTGTTTTTT. It is translated as CASSPAMTGESEKLFF.

This clone occurred once. This chain joins TRBV18 and TRBJ1-1, with unresolved D. The CDR3 loop spans 13 amino acids. V dropped 4 bases and J dropped 3 bases, with 9 bases sitting between them. Germline lookup yields CDR1 KGHSH and CDR2 LQKENI. The CDR3 DNA follows: TGTGCCAGCTCACAAAACATGTACACTGAAGCTTTCTTT. Translation: CASSQNMYTEAFF. The full variable domain, completed using reference TRBV18 and TRBJ1-1, is NAGVMQNPRHLVRRRGQEARLRCSPMKGHSHVYWYRQLPEEGLKFMVYLQKENIIDESGMPKERFSAEFPKEGPSILRIQQVVRGDSAAYFCASSQNMYTEAFFGQGTRLTVV.

V usage is TRBV24-1 and J usage is TRBJ1-5; 10 nucleotides match TRBD1. The V and J ends lost 4 bases and 2 bases, in that order; junction bases with no gene match: 4. The CDR3 loop spans 16 amino acids. Per the germline V gene, CDR1 is KGHDR and CDR2 is SFDVKD. CDR3 DNA sequence: TGTGCCACCAGTGAACGGGGGACAGGGGGCAATCAGCCCCAGCATTTT. Its translation: CATSERGTGGNQPQHF.

This clone occurred a few times. V and J are TRBV5-1 and TRBJ2-1; D is possibly TRBD2 (5 bases). The V and J ends lost 1 base and 3 bases respectively, with 11 bases between them. Germline V gives CDR1 SGHRS, CDR2 YFSETQ. The CDR3 covers 15 residues. This chain's CDR3 is CASSLWGEDYNEQFF. In nucleotides, the CDR3 is TGCGCCAGCAGCTTGTGGGGAGAGGACTACAATGAGCAGTTCTTC.

The chain combines TRBV7-3 with TRBJ2-1, with 8 bases aligning to TRBD1. J gave up 1 base and V 5 bases, and 7 bases lay outside the gene matches. CDR3 length: 16 residues. CDR1 is SGHTA, CDR2 FQGTGA, per germline. The CDR3 loop is CASSPGQGRSYNEQFF. The CDR3 DNA reads as TGTGCCAGCAGCCCCGGACAGGGTCGATCCTACAATGAGCAGTTCTTC. The full variable domain, in which reference TRBV7-3 and TRBJ2-1 provide the parts outside the CDR3, is GAGVSQTPSNKVTEKGKYVELRCDPISGHTALYWYRQSLGQGPEFLIYFQGTGAADDSGLPNDRFFAVRPEGSVSTLKIQRTERGDSAVYLCASSPGQGRSYNEQFFGPGTRLTVL.

The V gene is TRBV5-8, the J gene TRBJ1-3; TRBD1 might be the D (5 bases). The CDR3 is made up of 16 amino acids. The germline V gene has CDR1 SGHTS and CDR2 YDEGEE. Trimming pared 0 bases from V and 2 bases from J, leaving 12 bases between. The CDR3 bases are TGTGCCAGCAGCTTGGGGGGCAGGACCGCTGGAAACACCATATATTTT. Amino acid sequence: CASSLGGRTAGNTIYF.